The present TCR beta chain was sequenced within a study of T cell repertoires in cytomegalovirus infection. Study in general: Use of recently identified HLA-C-restricted and well-studied HLA-B-restricted CMV epitopes was part of the study. Overall study findings and caveats: Dominating the ex vivo response were TCR beta clonotypes that were CMV-specific and HLA-C-restricted. CMV carriers with the relevant HLA were identified by cumulative public TCR beta family frequency.

This clonotype was seen more than once but under ten times. Its specificity is unknown. The CDR3 length is 15 residues. Germline values: CDR1 LGHNA, CDR2 YSLEER. The germline V and J ends were trimmed by 4 bases and 0 bases, with 10 bases remaining between them. TCRdb itself ran the reads through MiXCR, one entry per CDR3 protein. The top ten hold around 60% of the sample, which has about 55,000 distinct CDR3 sequences, around 20% seen once. The source is a human donor in good health (CMV status not recorded). Some clones in this sample may be carry-over from other donors' samples. The V gene is TRBV4-3, the J gene TRBJ1-5; D is unresolved. This specimen consisted of CD8+ T cells from cultured PBMCs, obtained from culture after CMV antigen stimulation. The CDR3 nucleotides are TGCGCCAGCAGCCTCCGGCACAATAGCAATCAGCCCCAGCATTTT. Protein: CASSLRHNSNQPQHF.